Listed below are T cell receptor beta chains from one sample, sequenced in a study of blood T cell repertoires in COVID-19. Data came from immunoSEQ multiplex PCR; TCRdb stores just in-frame clones and leaves some out. The table lists about 60,000 clones, 70% to 85% of them singletons. Sequencing was performed on peripheral blood. All receptors come from a woman between 65 and 79 years old with acute or convalescent COVID-19. CDR3s include the opening cysteine and the closing phenylalanine or tryptophan. Each record gives: J gene, clone size, V gene, D gene, CDR3 protein, CDR3 DNA. A D gene is named only where the DNA matches it firmly. For some rows the clone size is stated as once, few or many, or as a class when expanded; others skip it.

TRBJ1-2 | once | TRBV7-9 | . | CASISGARGYGYTF | TGTGCCAGCATCAGCGGGGCGCGGGGCTATGGCTACACCTTC
TRBJ2-5 | . | TRBV5-4 | . | CASSRKEGQETQYF | TGTGCCAGCAGCCGAAAGGAGGGCCAAGAGACCCAGTACTTC
TRBJ1-1 | . | TRBV6-5 | . | CASARTQVRNTEAFF | TGTGCCAGCGCCAGAACACAGGTTCGGAACACTGAAGCTTTCTTT
TRBJ1-3 | few | TRBV7-2 | . | CASSPGHFAGNTIYF | TGTGCCAGCAGCCCCGGACATTTTGCTGGAAACACCATATATTTT
TRBJ2-7 | . | TRBV7-2 | TRBD1 | CASSRQGEYEQYF | TGTGCCAGCAGCCGACAGGGTGAATACGAGCAGTACTTC
TRBJ1-2 | . | TRBV7-9 | . | CASSLDLYGYTF | TGTGCCAGCAGCTTAGATCTCTATGGCTACACCTTC
TRBJ2-1 | . | TRBV15 | . | CATSRERQANYNEQFF | TGTGCCACCAGCAGAGAAAGACAGGCGAACTACAATGAGCAGTTCTTC
TRBJ2-4 | . | TRBV29-1 | . | CSVFKRLAKNIQYF | TGCAGCGTTTTTAAGAGACTAGCCAAAAACATTCAGTACTTC
TRBJ2-1 | . | TRBV5-1 | TRBD1 | CASSLGLGGRNNEQFF | TGCGCCAGCAGCTTGGGGTTAGGGGGCAGAAACAATGAGCAGTTCTTC
TRBJ2-4 | . | TRBV29-1 | . | CSGRGGGPKNIQYF | TGCAGCGGCAGGGGAGGGGGTCCCAAAAACATTCAGTACTTC
TRBJ2-2 | . | TRBV5-4 | TRBD1 | CASSSKGGENTGELFF | TGTGCCAGCAGCTCGAAAGGGGGCGAGAACACCGGGGAGCTGTTTTTT
TRBJ1-5 | . | TRBV4-1 | . | CASSHSSGSGYSNQPQHF | TGCGCCAGCAGCCACTCCTCTGGGAGCGGTTATAGCAATCAGCCCCAGCATTTT
TRBJ2-5 | . | TRBV11-2 | TRBD2 | CASSSGLGGGSQETQYF | TGTGCCAGCAGCTCCGGGTTGGGCGGGGGGTCCCAAGAGACCCAGTACTTC
TRBJ1-1 | . | TRBV10-3 | TRBD1 | CAIRGQGGQGRTEAFF | TGTGCCATCAGGGGCCAAGGGGGACAGGGTCGTACTGAAGCTTTCTTT
TRBJ2-3 | . | TRBV2 | . | CASTGQGIDTQYF | TGTGCCAGCACCGGTCAGGGTATAGATACGCAGTATTTT
TRBJ2-2 | . | TRBV30 | . | CAWRTTGGATGELFF | TGTGCCTGGAGAACTACAGGGGGGGCCACCGGGGAGCTGTTTTTT
TRBJ1-6 | . | TRBV5-4 | TRBD1 | CASSLEGALNSPLHF | TGTGCCAGCAGCTTGGAGGGGGCGCTTAATTCACCCCTCCACTTT
TRBJ1-5 | . | TRBV5-8 | . | CASSLAEVLGARNQPQHF | TGTGCCAGCAGCTTGGCCGAGGTTTTGGGGGCACGCAATCAGCCCCAGCATTTT
TRBJ2-2 | . | TRBV7-2 | . | CASSLRDSLEAPGSCFF | .
TRBJ1-4 | . | TRBV5-4 | TRBD1 | CASSAAGGRSNEKLFF | TGTGCCAGCAGCGCCGCAGGGGGCAGGAGTAATGAAAAACTGTTTTTT
TRBJ2-1 | . | TRBV3-1/TRBV3-2 | TRBD1 | CASSPTGQTSYNEQFF | TGTGCCAGCAGCCCGACGGGACAGACCTCCTACAATGAGCAGTTCTTC
TRBJ2-6 | . | TRBV19 | TRBD1 | CASTHRGTSGANVLTF | TGTGCCAGTACCCACAGGGGGACCTCTGGGGCCAACGTCCTGACTTTC
TRBJ2-3 | once | TRBV4-2 | . | CASSQVASTDTQYF | TGTGCCAGCAGCCAAGTAGCTTCCACAGATACGCAGTATTTT
TRBJ1-6 | medium-sized | TRBV9 | . | CASSSSSGSPLHF | TGTGCCAGCAGCTCGTCTTCGGGGTCACCCCTCCACTTT
TRBJ2-7 | . | TRBV5-5 | . | CASSLIASRGEQYF | TGTGCCAGCAGCTTGATTGCGAGCCGGGGCGAGCAGTACTTC
TRBJ2-6 | . | TRBV5-1 | TRBD1 | CASSLTGGLSGANVLTF | TGCGCCAGCAGCTTGACAGGGGGCCTCTCTGGGGCCAACGTCCTGACTTTC
TRBJ2-7 | . | TRBV11-2 | TRBD2 | CASSFRTSGGAVEQYF | TGTGCCAGCAGCTTTCGGACTAGCGGGGGGGCCGTGGAGCAGTACTTC
TRBJ1-6 | once | TRBV5-1 | . | CASRTGTYNSPLHF | TGCGCCAGCAGGACGGGTACCTATAATTCACCCCTCCACTTT
TRBJ2-3 | . | TRBV13 | . | CASSLGLGPPVSTDTQYF | TGTGCCAGCAGCTTAGGCCTGGGGCCACCCGTAAGCACAGATACGCAGTATTTT
TRBJ2-7 | . | TRBV16 | . | CASSPPEAVHEQYF | TGTGCCAGCAGCCCACCGGAGGCCGTCCACGAGCAGTACTTC
TRBJ1-1 | . | TRBV19 | . | CASSLRGGSEAFF | TGTGCCAGTAGTCTTCGGGGGGGGTCTGAAGCTTTCTTT
TRBJ1-1 | few | TRBV12-3/TRBV12-4 | . | CASSIVGANEAFF | TGTGCCAGCAGTATAGTAGGGGCTAATGAAGCTTTCTTT
TRBJ1-5 | once | TRBV2 | . | CASSGGGGWQPQHF | TGTGCCAGCAGTGGGGGGGGAGGTTGGCAGCCCCAGCATTTT
TRBJ2-7 | . | TRBV7-9 | . | CASSFQRDISYEQYF | TGTGCCAGCAGCTTCCAACGGGACATCTCCTACGAGCAGTACTTC
TRBJ1-1 | once | TRBV5-4 | . | CASSSQNTEAFF | TGTGCCAGCAGCTCACAGAACACTGAAGCTTTCTTT
TRBJ2-5 | . | TRBV7-9 | . | CASTPTPLRGETQYF | TGTGCCAGCACCCCCACCCCTCTTAGGGGAGAGACCCAGTACTTC
TRBJ2-1 | . | TRBV9 | TRBD2 | CASSVVSGGAGNEQFF | TGTGCCAGCAGCGTAGTGAGCGGGGGGGCCGGGAATGAGCAGTTCTTC
TRBJ2-1 | . | TRBV18 | . | CASSPSSIKYNEQFF | TGTGCCAGCTCCCCCTCTTCTATTAAATACAATGAGCAGTTCTTC
TRBJ2-7 | . | TRBV9 | . | CASSVEPDRSYEQYF | TGTGCCAGCAGCGTAGAGCCTGACAGGTCCTACGAGCAGTACTTC
TRBJ1-1 | . | TRBV12-3/TRBV12-4 | . | CASSFGALAFF | TGTGCCAGCAGTTTTGGGGCGTTAGCTTTCTTT
TRBJ1-2 | . | TRBV5-6 | . | CASIKTGSYGYTF | TGTGCCAGCATCAAGACAGGAAGCTATGGCTACACCTTC
TRBJ1-2 | . | TRBV2 | . | CASSAGALYGYTF | TGTGCCAGCAGCGCAGGGGCATTATATGGCTACACCTTC
TRBJ1-1 | . | TRBV2 | . | CASTPYGANTEAFF | TGTGCCAGCACCCCTTATGGGGCGAACACTGAAGCTTTCTTT
TRBJ2-5 | . | TRBV9 | TRBD2 | CASSMGVGSGTQETQYF | TGTGCCAGCAGCATGGGGGTTGGTAGCGGGACCCAAGAGACCCAGTACTTC
TRBJ2-7 | . | TRBV6-2/TRBV6-3 | . | CASSYSAFEQYF | TGTGCCAGCAGTTACTCGGCCTTCGAGCAGTACTTC